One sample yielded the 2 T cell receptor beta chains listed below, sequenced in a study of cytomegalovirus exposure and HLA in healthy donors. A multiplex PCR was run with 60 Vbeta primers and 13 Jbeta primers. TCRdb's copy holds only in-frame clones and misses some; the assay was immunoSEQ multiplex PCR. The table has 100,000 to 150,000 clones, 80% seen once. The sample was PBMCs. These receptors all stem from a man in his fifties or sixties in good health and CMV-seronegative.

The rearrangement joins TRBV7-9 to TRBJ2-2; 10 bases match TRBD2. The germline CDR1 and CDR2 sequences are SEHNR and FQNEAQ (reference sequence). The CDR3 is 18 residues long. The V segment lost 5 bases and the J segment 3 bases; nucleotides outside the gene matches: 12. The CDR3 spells CASSLLAGRRDHTGELFF. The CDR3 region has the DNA TGTGCCAGCAGCCTACTAGCGGGGAGGCGGGACCACACCGGGGAGCTGTTTTTT.

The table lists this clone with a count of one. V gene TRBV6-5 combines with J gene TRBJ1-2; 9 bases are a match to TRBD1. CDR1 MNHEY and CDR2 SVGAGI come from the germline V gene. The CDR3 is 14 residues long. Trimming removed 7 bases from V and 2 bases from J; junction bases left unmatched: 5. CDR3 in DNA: TGTGCCAGCACCCGGGACAGGGAAAACTATGGCTACACCTTC. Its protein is CASTRDRENYGYTF.